Shown below are 20 T cell receptor beta chains from a single sample sequenced in a study of T cell repertoires in cytomegalovirus infection. What these receptors recognize is not known. TCRdb re-called the reads through MiXCR, storing one row per CDR3 protein. The table includes 380,000 or so distinct CDR3 sequences, 34% detected once. Specimen: cultured PBMCs, collected from culture after CMV antigen stimulation. Source of these receptors: a human donor in good health (CMV status not recorded). Some clones in this sample may be carry-over from other donors' samples.

The V gene is TRBV7-2, the J gene TRBJ1-1; maybe TRBD1 (5 bases). Trimming took off 8 bases at V and 6 bases at J, with 16 bases between the two ends. CDR1 SGHTA and CDR2 FQGNSA come from the germline V gene. The CDR3 is made up of 13 amino acids. The CDR3 loop reads CASPRDLVSEAFF. The CDR3 coding sequence is TGTGCCAGCCCCCGGGACCTCGTGTCTGAAGCTTTCTTT.

Only a few counts were recorded for this clonotype. The chain joins TRBV9 to TRBJ1-3; no clear D. Germline lookup yields CDR1 SGDLS and CDR2 YYNGEE. Trimming took off 0 bases at V and 0 bases at J, with 13 bases between the two ends. CDR3 length: 17 amino acids. The CDR3: CASSVEVWTDSGNTIYF. The DNA for the CDR3 is TGTGCCAGCAGCGTAGAGGTATGGACGGACTCTGGAAACACCATATATTTT.

In regard to this clonotype: The junction shows a germline mismatch at one end, possibly a read error. J is TRBJ2-3 and V is TRBV19; D is ambiguous. The CDR3 is made up of 9 amino acids. CDR1 is LNHDA and CDR2 is SQIVND in the germline V gene (reference sequence). The CDR3 here is CAGRDTQYF. The DNA for the CDR3 is TGTGCCGGTAGGGATACGCAGTATTTT. The full variable domain, with the rest looked up from reference TRBV19 and TRBJ2-3, is DGGITQSPKYLFRKEGQNVTLSCEQNLNHDAMYWYRQDPGQGLRLIYYSQIVNDFQKGDIAEGYSVSREKKESFPLTVTSAQKNPTAFYLCAGRDTQYFGPGTRLTVL.

The chain couples TRBV6-6 to TRBJ2-5; 7 bases fit TRBD1. The CDR3 is 13 amino acids. Trimming took 9 bases from V and 6 from J; bases not matched to a gene: 10. Per germline, CDR1 MNHNY and CDR2 SVGAGI (reference sequence). The CDR3 DNA reads as TGTGCCAGTATGGTACAGGGGATACAGACCCAGTACTTC. It specifies CASMVQGIQTQYF.

The chain carries TRBV28 and TRBJ1-5; D perhaps matches TRBD1 (6 bases). The germline V gene encodes CDR1 MDHEN and CDR2 SYDVKM. The length of the CDR3 is 14 residues. The V end was cut by 5 bases, the J end by 2 bases, with 10 bases between. DNA for the CDR3: TGTGCCAGCAGTCAGGGGACTGGCAATCAGCCCCAGCATTTT. Encoded protein: CASSQGTGNQPQHF.

This clonotype was detected a few times. This chain connects TRBV6-6 to TRBJ2-1; TRBD2 is a possible D gene (5 bases). Trimming took 7 bases from V and 4 from J, leaving 17 bases between them. The germline gives CDR1 MNHNY, CDR2 SVGAGI (reference sequence). The CDR3 loop spans 15 amino acids. Here the CDR3 DNA reads TGTGCCAGCACCCGACGAGAGGGCATGTACAATGAGCAGTTCTTC. Its translation is CASTRREGMYNEQFF.

The chain is built from TRBV12-5 and TRBJ2-2, with 7 bases lining up with TRBD1. The CDR3 has 16 residues. Trimming took 5 bases from V and 3 from J; bases not matched to a gene: 9. Germline CDR1 LGHNT, CDR2 FRNRAP. Here the CDR3 reads CASGPPEGQYTGELFF. In DNA, the CDR3 is TGTGCTAGTGGTCCCCCCGAGGGACAGTACACCGGGGAGCTGTTTTTT.

This clonotype was detected many times. The V gene is TRBV7-2, the J gene TRBJ2-5; TRBD2 aligns across 9 bases. The germline V gene encodes CDR1 SGHTA and CDR2 FQGNSA. Trimming at V came to 5 bases and at J to 7 bases, leaving 14 bases not matched to a gene. The CDR3 loop spans 16 amino acids. CDR3 nucleotides: TGTGCCAGCAGCCGCAGCCAAGCGGGAGCGGGGGGGACCCAGTACTTC. Its translation: CASSRSQAGAGGTQYF.

The genes are TRBV7-2 and TRBJ2-3; 10 nucleotides align to TRBD1. Trimming cost V 4 bases and J 5 bases; bases outside gene matches: 6. The germline gives CDR1 SGHTA, CDR2 FQGNSA. The CDR3 has 15 residues. The chain's CDR3 is CASSWDRGVEDTQYF. The DNA for the CDR3 is TGTGCCAGCAGCTGGGACAGGGGTGTAGAAGATACGCAGTATTTT.

In nucleotides, the CDR3 is TGTGCCAGCTCAGCGGGAGGGCTTTCCTACGAGCAGTACTTC. Residues: CASSAGGLSYEQYF. V and J are TRBV28 and TRBJ2-7, with 10 bases identical to TRBD2. V lost 8 bases, J lost 1 base, and 5 bases stayed unmatched. Germline V CDR1 and CDR2: MDHEN, SYDVKM. This CDR3 is built from 14 residues.

This clonotype was detected a few times. The V gene is TRBV7-6, the J gene TRBJ1-1, with 7 bases identical to TRBD1. J gave up 5 bases and V 5 bases, and 11 bases lay outside the gene matches. From germline, CDR1 is SGHVS and CDR2 FNYEAQ. The CDR3 is 15 amino acids. The CDR3 DNA is TGTGCCAGCAGCCCATCAGACAGGGTAGGAACTGAAGCTTTCTTT. Its protein is CASSPSDRVGTEAFF. Variable domain in full (rest from reference TRBV7-6 and TRBJ1-1): GAGVSQSPRYKVTKRGQDVALRCDPISGHVSLYWYRQALGQGPEFLTYFNYEAQQDKSGLPNDRFSAERPEGSISTLTIQRTEQRDSAMYRCASSPSDRVGTEAFFGQGTRLTVV.

This clonotype has only one observation. This chain uses TRBV12-3 or TRBV12-4 with TRBJ2-5; D not resolved. The CDR3 has 13 amino acids. V lost 9 bases and J lost 2, with 13 bases in between. The CDR3 DNA is TGTGCCAGAAAAAGTCGCTATCAAGAGACCCAGTACTTC. Its protein product is CARKSRYQETQYF.

This clonotype was counted only a few times. V and J are TRBV28 and TRBJ1-1; D is undetermined. Germline values: CDR1 MDHEN, CDR2 SYDVKM. The V end lost 4 bases, the J end lost 1 base, and 13 bases lay between the germline ends. The CDR3 runs 15 residues. CDR3 sequence (DNA): TGTGCCAGCAGTTCATACAGTAAAGCGAACACTGAAGCTTTCTTT. It encodes CASSSYSKANTEAFF.

The rearrangement uses TRBV7-6 and TRBJ2-1; possible D gene TRBD2, 5 bases. V lost 3 bases, J lost 6 bases, and 12 bases lay in between. This CDR3 spans 14 amino acids. The germline CDR1 and CDR2 sequences are SGHVS and FNYEAQ. DNA of the CDR3: TGTGCCAGCAGCTTTAGTGGGAGTTTCAATGAGCAGTTCTTC. Protein product: CASSFSGSFNEQFF.

About this clonotype itself: A much larger clone lies a single base off, so this may be a read error. V usage is TRBV27 and J usage is TRBJ2-7, with D hard to call. The germline gives CDR1 MNHEY, CDR2 SMNVEV (reference sequence). This CDR3 has 11 amino acids. The CDR3 sequence: CTSSSLYEQYF. The CDR3 coding sequence is TGTACCAGCAGTTCCCTCTACGAGCAGTACTTC.

The chain joins TRBV6-2 or TRBV6-3 to TRBJ1-2, with a tentative D call TRBD1 (5 bases). Trimming shortened V by 2 bases and J by 8 bases, and 9 bases separated the two germline ends. This CDR3 region has 12 residues. The germline gives CDR1 MNHEY, CDR2 SVGEGT. CDR3 in DNA: TGTGCCAGCAGTTACGAGGGGTTCGGCTACACCTTC. This codes for CASSYEGFGYTF.

The chain couples TRBV7-2 to TRBJ1-1; tentative D call: TRBD1 (6 bases). Trimming took 7 bases from V and 4 from J, leaving 22 bases between them. Germline CDR1 and CDR2: SGHTA and FQGNSA. The CDR3 spans 16 residues. The CDR3 spells CASTTTRGSVGTEAFF. CDR3 coding DNA: TGTGCCAGCACCACTACCAGGGGATCGGTCGGCACTGAAGCTTTCTTT.

Only a few counts were recorded for this clonotype. The chain combines TRBV10-3 with TRBJ2-3; 15 nucleotides agree with TRBD2. V lost 9 bases to trimming and J lost 6 bases; unmatched junction nucleotides: 10. The germline V gene has CDR1 ENHRY and CDR2 SYGVKD. This CDR3 has 16 residues. CDR3 amino acids: CAISTGLAGGTDTQYF. CDR3 nucleotides: TGTGCCATTTCCACGGGACTAGCGGGAGGAACGGATACGCAGTATTTT.

The chain has TRBV7-9 and TRBJ1-1; D may be TRBD1 (5 bases). The CDR3 spans 14 residues. Trimming took off 5 bases at V and 0 bases at J, with 10 bases between the two ends. CDR1 is SEHNR, CDR2 FQNEAQ, per germline (reference sequence). The CDR3 DNA is TGTGCCAGCAGCCGGGGGTTACTGAACACTGAAGCTTTCTTT. Encoded protein: CASSRGLLNTEAFF. Based on the CDR3 plus reference TRBV7-9 and TRBJ1-1, the full variable domain is DTGVSQNPRHKITKRGQNVTFRCDPISEHNRLYWYRQTLGQGPEFLTYFQNEAQLEKSRLLSDRFSAERPKGSFSTLEIQRTEQGDSAMYLCASSRGLLNTEAFFGQGTRLTVV.

The rearrangement links TRBV7-9 to TRBJ1-1, with D uncertain. The CDR3 has 18 amino acids. Germline CDR1 and CDR2: SEHNR and FQNEAQ (reference sequence). V was cut by 5 bases and J by 2 bases, with 24 bases left in between. CDR3 sequence: CASSRTRALEVENTEAFF. DNA of the CDR3: TGTGCCAGCAGCCGAACCCGGGCGCTTGAAGTAGAAAACACTGAAGCTTTCTTT. Using reference TRBV7-9 and TRBJ1-1 for the parts outside the CDR3, the full variable domain is DTGVSQNPRHKITKRGQNVTFRCDPISEHNRLYWYRQTLGQGPEFLTYFQNEAQLEKSRLLSDRFSAERPKGSFSTLEIQRTEQGDSAMYLCASSRTRALEVENTEAFFGQGTRLTVV.